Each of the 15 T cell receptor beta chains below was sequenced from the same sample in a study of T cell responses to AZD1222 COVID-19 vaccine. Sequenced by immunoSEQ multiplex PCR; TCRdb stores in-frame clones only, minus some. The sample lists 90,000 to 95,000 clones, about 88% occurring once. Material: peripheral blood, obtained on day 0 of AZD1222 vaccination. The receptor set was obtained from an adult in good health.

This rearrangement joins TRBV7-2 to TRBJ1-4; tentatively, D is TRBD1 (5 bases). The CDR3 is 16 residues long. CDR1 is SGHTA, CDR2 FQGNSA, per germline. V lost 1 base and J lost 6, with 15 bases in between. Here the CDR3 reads CASSLVGGDWDEKLFF. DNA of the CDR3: TGTGCCAGCAGCTTAGTCGGAGGGGATTGGGATGAAAAACTGTTTTTT.

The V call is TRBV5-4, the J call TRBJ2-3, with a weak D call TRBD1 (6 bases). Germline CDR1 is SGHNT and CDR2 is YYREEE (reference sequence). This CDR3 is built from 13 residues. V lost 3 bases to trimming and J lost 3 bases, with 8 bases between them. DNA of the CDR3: TGTGCCAGCAGCTGGGGGCCGACAGATACGCAGTATTTT. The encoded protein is CASSWGPTDTQYF.

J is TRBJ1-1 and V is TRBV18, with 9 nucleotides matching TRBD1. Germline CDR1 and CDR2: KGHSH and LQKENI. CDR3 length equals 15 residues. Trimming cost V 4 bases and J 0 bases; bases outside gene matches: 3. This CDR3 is CASSRDREMNTEAFF. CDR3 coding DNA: TGTGCCAGCTCACGGGACAGGGAAATGAACACTGAAGCTTTCTTT.

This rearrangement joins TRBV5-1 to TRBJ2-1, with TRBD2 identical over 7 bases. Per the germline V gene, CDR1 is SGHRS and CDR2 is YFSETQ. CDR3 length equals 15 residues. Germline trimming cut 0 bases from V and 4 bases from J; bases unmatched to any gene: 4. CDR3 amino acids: CASSLEASGYNEQFF. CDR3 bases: TGCGCCAGCAGCTTGGAGGCTAGCGGTTACAATGAGCAGTTCTTC.

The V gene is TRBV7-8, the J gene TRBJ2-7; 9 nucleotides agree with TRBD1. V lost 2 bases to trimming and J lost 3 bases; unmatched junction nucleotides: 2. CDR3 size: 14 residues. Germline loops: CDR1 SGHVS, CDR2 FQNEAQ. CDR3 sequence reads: CASSLSGQGYEQYF. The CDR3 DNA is TGTGCCAGCAGCTTATCGGGACAGGGCTACGAGCAGTACTTC.

The chain's CDR3 is CASSKFRDRRFNYGYTF. DNA of the CDR3: TGTGCCAGCAGCAAATTTAGGGACAGGCGCTTTAACTATGGCTACACCTTC. The gene calls are TRBV21-1 and TRBJ1-2; the D segment call TRBD1 is taken from the table without a DNA check. TRBV21-1 is termed a pseudogene. The CDR3 loop spans 17 amino acids.

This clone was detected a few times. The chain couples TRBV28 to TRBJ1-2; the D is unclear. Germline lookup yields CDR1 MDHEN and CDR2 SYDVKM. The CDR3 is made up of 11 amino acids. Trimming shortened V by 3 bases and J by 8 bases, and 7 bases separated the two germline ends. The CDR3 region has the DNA TGTGCCAGCAGTTTGAATGCAGGCTACACCTTC. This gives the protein CASSLNAGYTF.

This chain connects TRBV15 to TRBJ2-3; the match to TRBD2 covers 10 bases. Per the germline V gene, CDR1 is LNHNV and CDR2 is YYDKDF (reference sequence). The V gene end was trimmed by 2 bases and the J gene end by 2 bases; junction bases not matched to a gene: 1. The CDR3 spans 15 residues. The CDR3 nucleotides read TGTGCCACCAGCAGACTAGCGGGAGACACAGATACGCAGTATTTT. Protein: CATSRLAGDTDTQYF.

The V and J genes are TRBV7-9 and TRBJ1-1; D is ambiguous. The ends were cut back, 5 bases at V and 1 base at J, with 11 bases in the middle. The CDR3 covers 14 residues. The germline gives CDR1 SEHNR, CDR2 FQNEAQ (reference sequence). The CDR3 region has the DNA TGTGCCAGCAGCCGTTCTACGGGGAACACTGAAGCTTTCTTT. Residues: CASSRSTGNTEAFF.

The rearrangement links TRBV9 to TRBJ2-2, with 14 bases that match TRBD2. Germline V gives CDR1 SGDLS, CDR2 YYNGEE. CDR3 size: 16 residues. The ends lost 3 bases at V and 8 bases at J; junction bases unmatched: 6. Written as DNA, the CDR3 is TGTGCCAGCAGCGCCCGACTAGCGGGGGGGAGAGGGGAGCTGTTTTTT. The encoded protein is CASSARLAGGRGELFF.

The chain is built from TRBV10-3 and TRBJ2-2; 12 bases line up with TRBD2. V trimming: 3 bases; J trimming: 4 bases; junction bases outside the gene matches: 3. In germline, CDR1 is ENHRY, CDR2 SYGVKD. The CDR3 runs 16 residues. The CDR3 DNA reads TGTGCCATCAGTGACTCTAGCGGGAGGGCCACCGGGGAGCTGTTTTTT. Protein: CAISDSSGRATGELFF.

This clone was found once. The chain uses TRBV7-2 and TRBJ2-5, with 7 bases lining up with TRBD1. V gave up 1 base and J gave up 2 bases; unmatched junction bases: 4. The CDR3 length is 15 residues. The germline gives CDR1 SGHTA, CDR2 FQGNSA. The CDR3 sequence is CASSLGDREQETQYF. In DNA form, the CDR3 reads TGTGCCAGCAGCTTAGGCGACAGGGAACAAGAGACCCAGTACTTC.

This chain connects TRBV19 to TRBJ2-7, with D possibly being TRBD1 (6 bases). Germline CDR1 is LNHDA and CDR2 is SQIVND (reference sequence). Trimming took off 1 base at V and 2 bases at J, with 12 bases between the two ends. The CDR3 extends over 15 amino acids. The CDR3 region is CASSIAPGQPYEQYF. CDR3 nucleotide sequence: TGTGCCAGTAGTATAGCCCCGGGACAACCCTACGAGCAGTACTTC.

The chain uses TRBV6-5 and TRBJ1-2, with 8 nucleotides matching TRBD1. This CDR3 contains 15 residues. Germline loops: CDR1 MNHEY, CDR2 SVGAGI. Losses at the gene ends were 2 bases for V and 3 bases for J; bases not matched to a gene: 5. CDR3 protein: CASSYRPQGDYGYTF. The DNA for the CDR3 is TGTGCCAGCAGTTACCGTCCACAGGGGGACTATGGCTACACCTTC.

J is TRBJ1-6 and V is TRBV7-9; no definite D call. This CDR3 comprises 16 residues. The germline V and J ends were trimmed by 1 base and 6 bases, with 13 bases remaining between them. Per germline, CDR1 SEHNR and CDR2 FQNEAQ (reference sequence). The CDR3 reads CASSLGGGLSNSPLHF. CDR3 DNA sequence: TGTGCCAGCAGCTTAGGCGGCGGCTTATCTAATTCACCCCTCCACTTT. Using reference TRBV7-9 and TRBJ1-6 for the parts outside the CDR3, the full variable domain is DTGVSQNPRHKITKRGQNVTFRCDPISEHNRLYWYRQTLGQGPEFLTYFQNEAQLEKSRLLSDRFSAERPKGSFSTLEIQRTEQGDSAMYLCASSLGGGLSNSPLHFGNGTRLTVT.